This TCR beta chain was observed in a study of OX40 agonist ivuxolimab in advanced cancers. The V gene's germline CDR1 is SGHVS and CDR2 FNYEAQ. V gave up 1 base and J gave up 0 bases, with 4 bases separating them. The CDR3 is 14 amino acids. Using immunoSEQ multiplex PCR, the repertoire was profiled, and TCRdb retains in-frame clones only, with some absent. The data show approximately 13,000 clones, with 55% to 75% seen just once and approximately 40% held by the top ten. Material: CD4+ or CD8+ T cells sorted from blood, obtained in a trial of the OX40 agonist ivuxolimab. The chain links TRBV7-6 to TRBJ2-1; no clear D. This clonotype originated in an adult with an advanced solid tumor such as melanoma, head and neck, liver or kidney cancer. The CDR3 DNA follows: TGTGCCAGCAGCTTAGGCAGCTCCTACAATGAGCAGTTCTTC. The encoded protein is CASSLGSSYNEQFF.